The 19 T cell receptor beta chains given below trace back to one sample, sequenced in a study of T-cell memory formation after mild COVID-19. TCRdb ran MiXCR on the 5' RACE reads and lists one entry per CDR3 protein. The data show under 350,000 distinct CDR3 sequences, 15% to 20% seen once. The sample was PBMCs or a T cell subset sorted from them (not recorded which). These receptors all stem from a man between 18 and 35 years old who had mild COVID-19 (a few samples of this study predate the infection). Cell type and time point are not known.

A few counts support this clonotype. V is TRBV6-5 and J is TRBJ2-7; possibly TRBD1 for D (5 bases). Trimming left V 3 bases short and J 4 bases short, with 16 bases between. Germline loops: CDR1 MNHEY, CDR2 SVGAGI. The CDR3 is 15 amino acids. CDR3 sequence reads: CASSYSAGKKYEQYF. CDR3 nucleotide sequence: TGTGCCAGCAGTTATAGTGCAGGGAAAAAATACGAGCAGTACTTC.

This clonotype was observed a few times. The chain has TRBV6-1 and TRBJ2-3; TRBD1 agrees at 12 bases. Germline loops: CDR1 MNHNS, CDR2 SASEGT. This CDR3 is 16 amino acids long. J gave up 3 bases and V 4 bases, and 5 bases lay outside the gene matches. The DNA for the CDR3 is TGTGCCAGCAGTGCCGGGACAGGGGGCAGGACAGATACGCAGTATTTT. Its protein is CASSAGTGGRTDTQYF.

The CDR3 is CASSERRNTGELFF. As DNA, the CDR3 is TGCGCCAGCAGCGAGCGGAGGAACACCGGGGAGCTGTTTTTT. The V and J genes are TRBV5-1 and TRBJ2-2; tentative D call: TRBD2 (5 bases). Trimming removed 4 bases at V and 1 base at J, with 8 bases between. Per germline, CDR1 SGHRS and CDR2 YFSETQ. The CDR3 contains 14 residues.

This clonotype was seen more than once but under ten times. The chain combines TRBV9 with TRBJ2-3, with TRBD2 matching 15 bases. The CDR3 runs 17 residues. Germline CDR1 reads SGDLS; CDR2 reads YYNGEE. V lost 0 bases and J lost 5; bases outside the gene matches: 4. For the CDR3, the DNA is TGTGCCAGCAGCGTAGGGACTAGCGGGGGGGCCATAGATACGCAGTATTTT. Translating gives CASSVGTSGGAIDTQYF.

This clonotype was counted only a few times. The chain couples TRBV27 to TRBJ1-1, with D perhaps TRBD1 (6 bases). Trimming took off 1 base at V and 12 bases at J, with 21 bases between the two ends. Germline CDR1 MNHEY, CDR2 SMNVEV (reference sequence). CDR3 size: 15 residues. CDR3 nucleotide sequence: TGTGCCAGCAGTTTATATACAGGGATGAGTATGGAAACTTTCTTT. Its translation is CASSLYTGMSMETFF.

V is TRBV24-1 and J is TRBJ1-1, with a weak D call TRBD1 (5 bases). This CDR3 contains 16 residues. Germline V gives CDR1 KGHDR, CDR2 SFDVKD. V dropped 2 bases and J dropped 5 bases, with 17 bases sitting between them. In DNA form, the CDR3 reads TGTGCCACCAGTGATTCGGGGGAGGGGCCAGAAACTGAAGCTTTCTTT. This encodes CATSDSGEGPETEAFF.

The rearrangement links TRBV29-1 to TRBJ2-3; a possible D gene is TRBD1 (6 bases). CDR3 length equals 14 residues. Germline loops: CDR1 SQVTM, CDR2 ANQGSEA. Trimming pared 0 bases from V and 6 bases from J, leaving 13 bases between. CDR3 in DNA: TGCAGCGTTGAAGACAACAGGGTCCGGGATACGCAGTATTTT. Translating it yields CSVEDNRVRDTQYF.

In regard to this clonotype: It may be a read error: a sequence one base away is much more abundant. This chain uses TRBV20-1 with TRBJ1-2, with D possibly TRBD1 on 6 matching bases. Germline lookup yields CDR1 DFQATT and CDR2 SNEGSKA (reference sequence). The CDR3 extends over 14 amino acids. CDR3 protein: CSDRRTDLNYGYTF. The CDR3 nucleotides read TGCAGTGATAGAAGGACAGACCTTAACTATGGCTACACCTTC.

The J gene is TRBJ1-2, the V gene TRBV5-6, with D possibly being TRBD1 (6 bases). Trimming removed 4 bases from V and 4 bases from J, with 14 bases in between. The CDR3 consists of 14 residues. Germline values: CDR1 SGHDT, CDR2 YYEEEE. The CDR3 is CASSPQGNGYGYTF. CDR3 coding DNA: TGTGCCAGCAGCCCTCAGGGGAACGGCTATGGCTACACCTTC.

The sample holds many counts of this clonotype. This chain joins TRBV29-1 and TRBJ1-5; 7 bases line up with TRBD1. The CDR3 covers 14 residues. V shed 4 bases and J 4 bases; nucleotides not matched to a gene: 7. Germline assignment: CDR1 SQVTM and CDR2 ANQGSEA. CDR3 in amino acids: CSVAIGQVNQPQHF. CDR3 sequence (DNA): TGCAGCGTTGCCATCGGACAGGTGAATCAGCCCCAGCATTTT.

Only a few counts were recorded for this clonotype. CDR3 sequence (DNA): TGTGCCACCAGCAGGCCGTTGGAGCGGGGGGGCAAGTACGAGCAGTACTTC. Translation: CATSRPLERGGKYEQYF. The gene calls are TRBV15 and TRBJ2-7; TRBD2 agrees at 10 bases. Germline V gene data show CDR1 as LNHNV and CDR2 as YYDKDF (reference sequence). Unmatched junction bases numbered 12, after V lost 3 bases and J lost 4 bases. The CDR3 spans 17 residues.

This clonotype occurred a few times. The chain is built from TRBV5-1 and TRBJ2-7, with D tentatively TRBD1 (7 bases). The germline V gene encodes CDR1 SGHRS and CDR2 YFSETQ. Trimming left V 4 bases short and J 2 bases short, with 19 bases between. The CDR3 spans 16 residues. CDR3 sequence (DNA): TGCGCCAGCAGCGCGGGACAGCCCGGGGTCGCCTACGAGCAGTACTTC. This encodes CASSAGQPGVAYEQYF.

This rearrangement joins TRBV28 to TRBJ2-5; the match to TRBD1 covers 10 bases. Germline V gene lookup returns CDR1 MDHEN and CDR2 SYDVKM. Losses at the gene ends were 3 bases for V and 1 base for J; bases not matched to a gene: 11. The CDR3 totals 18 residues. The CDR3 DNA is TGTGCCAGCAGTTTGTTGGGACAGGGGACCTGGGGCCAAGAGACCCAGTACTTC. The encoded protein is CASSLLGQGTWGQETQYF. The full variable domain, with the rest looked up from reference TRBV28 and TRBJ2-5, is DVKVTQSSRYLVKRTGEKVFLECVQDMDHENMFWYRQDPGLGLRLIYFSYDVKMKEKGDIPEGYSVSREKKERFSLILESASTNQTSMYLCASSLLGQGTWGQETQYFGPGTRLLVL.

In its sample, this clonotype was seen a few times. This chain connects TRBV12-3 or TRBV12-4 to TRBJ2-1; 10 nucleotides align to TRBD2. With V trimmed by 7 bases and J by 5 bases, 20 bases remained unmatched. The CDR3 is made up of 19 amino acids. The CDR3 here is CASKLGRTGLTSGDNEQFF. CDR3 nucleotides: TGTGCCAGCAAACTGGGCCGGACAGGGTTAACTAGCGGGGACAATGAGCAGTTCTTC.

DNA for the CDR3: TGTGCCAGCAGCTTAGTTATTTCGGGAACAGATACGCAGTATTTT. This codes for CASSLVISGTDTQYF. The V call is TRBV11-2, the J call TRBJ2-3; D is perhaps TRBD2 (5 bases). V dropped 1 base and J dropped 3 bases, with 11 bases sitting between them. The CDR3 length is 15 residues. Looked up from germline, CDR1 is SGHAT and CDR2 is FQNNGV.

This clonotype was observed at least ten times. Written as DNA, the CDR3 is TGTGCCAGCAGCTTACCTAGGGGGACAGGGGATAACAATGAGCAGTTCTTC. Its protein is CASSLPRGTGDNNEQFF. The chain employs TRBV7-8 and TRBJ2-1, with 10 bases matching TRBD1. CDR1 is SGHVS, CDR2 FQNEAQ, per germline. The CDR3 covers 17 residues. Trimming removed 2 bases from V and 5 bases from J; junction bases left unmatched: 9.

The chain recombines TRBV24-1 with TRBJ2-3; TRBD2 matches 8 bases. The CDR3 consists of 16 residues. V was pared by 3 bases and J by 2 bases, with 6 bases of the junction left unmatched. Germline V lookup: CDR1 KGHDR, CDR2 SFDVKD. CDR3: CATSDNRRGDTDTQYF. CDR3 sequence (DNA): TGTGCCACCAGTGATAATAGGCGGGGGGACACAGATACGCAGTATTTT.

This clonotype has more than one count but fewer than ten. The CDR3 reads CAWSEDRYEQYF. For the CDR3, the DNA is TGTGCCTGGAGCGAGGACAGGTACGAGCAGTACTTC. J is TRBJ2-7 and V is TRBV30; TRBD1 matches 7 bases. This CDR3 contains 12 residues. Trimming took 3 bases from V and 4 from J; bases not matched to a gene: 3. In germline, CDR1 is GTSNPN, CDR2 SVGIG (reference sequence).

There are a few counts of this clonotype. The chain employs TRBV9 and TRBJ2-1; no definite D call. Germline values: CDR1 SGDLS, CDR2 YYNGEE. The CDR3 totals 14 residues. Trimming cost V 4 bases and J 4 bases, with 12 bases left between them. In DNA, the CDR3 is TGTGCCAGCAGCCCCCTCGGACGGTACAATGAGCAGTTCTTC. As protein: CASSPLGRYNEQFF.